Sequencing of this TCR beta chain was carried out in a study of blood T cell repertoires in COVID-19. This clone was picked up a small number of times. This CDR3 comprises 18 residues. Germline CDR1 is SGHRS and CDR2 is YFSETQ. After removal of 0 bases from V and 0 bases from J, the junction contained 7 bases not matched to a gene. The protocol was immunoSEQ multiplex PCR, while the TCRdb copy is restricted to in-frame clones and leaves out a portion. The sample consists of some 130,000 clones, around three quarters of them appearing once. The source of this sequence is a human donor in a cohort sampled during active COVID-19. The specimen was peripheral blood. The chain combines TRBV5-1 with TRBJ1-4, with 8 bases aligning to TRBD1. CDR3 in DNA: TGCGCCAGCAGCTTGGGCCAGGGGGCTGGCTCAACTAATGAAAAACTGTTTTTT. Residues: CASSLGQGAGSTNEKLFF.